Each of the 14 T cell receptor beta chains below was sequenced from the same sample in a study of shared clonotypes between healthy human individuals. TCRdb's table, derived via immunoSEQ multiplex PCR, lists solely in-frame clones and lacks some. The sample yields about 2,100,000 clones, around 93% seen once. It was CD45RO-negative cells, positively selected for CCR7, that made up naive CD8 cells, with terminally differentiated effector memory CD45RA+ cells excluded. Specimen: naive CD8+ T cells from PBMCs. These TCRs come from a man aged 18 to 30 in good health. Some clones in this sample may be carry-over from other donors' samples.

The sample holds one count of this clone. The genes are TRBV28 and TRBJ2-7; D may be TRBD2 (6 bases). This CDR3 is built from 19 residues. V was trimmed by 4 bases and J by 3 bases, leaving 28 bases between them. Germline V gene sequence: CDR1 MDHEN, CDR2 SYDVKM. For the CDR3, the DNA is TGTGCCAGCAGTTCAACCGGGAGCGGCGTATTAGTGGGGTTCTACGAGCAGTACTTC. This codes for CASSSTGSGVLVGFYEQYF.

This chain connects TRBV27 to TRBJ2-1, with D uncertain. This CDR3 region has 13 residues. CDR1 is MNHEY and CDR2 is SMNVEV in the germline V gene (reference sequence). Trimming removed 2 bases from V and 7 bases from J, with 9 bases in between. CDR3 protein: CASSLRAVNEQFF. The CDR3 nucleotides read TGTGCCAGCAGTTTACGCGCAGTGAATGAGCAGTTCTTC.

In this sample, this clone turned up once. This sequence joins TRBV12-5 and TRBJ1-1; the D gene is possibly TRBD1 (5 bases). CDR3 length: 12 residues. V shed 4 bases and J shed 5 bases, with 8 bases lying between them. Germline lookup yields CDR1 LGHNT and CDR2 FRNRAP. Here the CDR3 reads CASGSGGTEAFF. Written as DNA, the CDR3 is TGTGCTAGTGGTTCTGGGGGAACTGAAGCTTTCTTT.

This clone was picked up one time. The V call is TRBV28, the J call TRBJ1-2; D may be TRBD1 (5 bases). The CDR3 is made up of 13 amino acids. Germline lookup yields CDR1 MDHEN and CDR2 SYDVKM. V lost 3 bases and J lost 7, with 12 bases in between. In nucleotides, the CDR3 is TGTGCCAGCAGTTTTCGGGGGACGGGTGGCTACACCTTC. Its protein is CASSFRGTGGYTF.

The chain links TRBV15 to TRBJ1-2; the match to TRBD1 covers 7 bases. The germline gives CDR1 LNHNV, CDR2 YYDKDF (reference sequence). The V segment lost 0 bases and the J segment 4 bases; nucleotides outside the gene matches: 5. There are 15 residues in the CDR3. CDR3 in DNA: TGTGCCACCAGCAGAGATGGGACAGTTAGCTATGGCTACACCTTC. It specifies CATSRDGTVSYGYTF.

The V call is TRBV6-1, the J call TRBJ2-2; D possibly corresponds to TRBD1 (6 bases). CDR1 MNHNS and CDR2 SASEGT come from the germline V gene. Deletions cut 4 bases from V and 4 bases from J, with 19 bases between. The CDR3 contains 17 residues. The CDR3 DNA reads as TGTGCCAGCAGTGGCAGGGGACATGAAGTTCGCACCGGGGAGCTGTTTTTT. Amino acid sequence: CASSGRGHEVRTGELFF.

The rearrangement links TRBV6-6 to TRBJ2-2; D is unclear. V lost 0 bases, J lost 0 bases, and 8 bases lay in between. The germline V gene encodes CDR1 MNHNY and CDR2 SVGAGI (reference sequence). CDR3 length: 16 amino acids. CDR3 sequence reads: CASSYSTLANTGELFF. The CDR3 nucleotides read TGTGCCAGCAGTTACTCGACCCTCGCGAACACCGGGGAGCTGTTTTTT.

A single count supports this clone. The chain combines TRBV7-9 with TRBJ2-1; 9 bases align to TRBD1. The CDR3 is made up of 15 amino acids. CDR1 and CDR2 (germline): SEHNR, FQNEAQ (reference sequence). V lost 5 bases and J lost 4; bases outside the gene matches: 6. CDR3 amino acids: CASSGGDRAYNEQFF. For the CDR3, the DNA is TGTGCCAGCAGCGGAGGGGACAGGGCATACAATGAGCAGTTCTTC.

This clone showed up just a few times. This sequence joins TRBV4-1 and TRBJ1-1; no clear D gene. The CDR3 has 15 residues. V was trimmed by 1 base and J by 2 bases, leaving 11 bases between them. Germline V gene sequence: CDR1 MGHRA, CDR2 YSYEKL. This CDR3 reads CASSQVGEGNTEAFF. In DNA form, the CDR3 reads TGCGCCAGCAGCCAAGTGGGTGAGGGAAACACTGAAGCTTTCTTT.

The chain is built from TRBV6-5 and TRBJ1-2, with D maybe TRBD1 (6 bases). The germline V and J ends were trimmed by 5 bases and 2 bases, with 15 bases remaining between them. Germline assignment: CDR1 MNHEY and CDR2 SVGAGI. CDR3 size: 15 residues. CDR3 in DNA: TGTGCCAGCAGTAACTACAGGGAGAAAAACTATGGCTACACCTTC. This encodes CASSNYREKNYGYTF.

The chain combines TRBV5-1 with TRBJ2-7; D unresolved. Between the trimmed V and J ends, which lost 2 bases and 0 bases, there was a span of 12 bases. CDR1 SGHRS and CDR2 YFSETQ come from the germline V gene. The CDR3 loop spans 15 amino acids. DNA for the CDR3: TGCGCCAGCAGCTTAACAGCAATAAGCTCCTACGAGCAGTACTTC. The encoded protein is CASSLTAISSYEQYF. Complete variable domain (other parts from reference TRBV5-1 and TRBJ2-7): KAGVTQTPRYLIKTRGQQVTLSCSPISGHRSVSWYQQTPGQGLQFLFEYFSETQRNKGNFPGRFSGRQFSNSRSEMNVSTLELGDSALYLCASSLTAISSYEQYFGPGTRLTVT.

V usage is TRBV27 and J usage is TRBJ1-5, with unresolved D. The germline gives CDR1 MNHEY, CDR2 SMNVEV (reference sequence). V was cut by 5 bases and J by 6 bases, with 17 bases left in between. The CDR3 has 15 amino acids. The CDR3 loop is CASSLGRAGSQPQHF. As DNA, the CDR3 is TGTGCCAGCAGTCTAGGAAGGGCGGGGAGTCAGCCCCAGCATTTT.

This chain links TRBV6-5 with TRBJ2-1; D remains ambiguous. The CDR3 is made up of 15 amino acids. Germline assignment: CDR1 MNHEY and CDR2 SVGAGI. V lost 5 bases and J lost 0, with 11 bases in between. Written as DNA, the CDR3 is TGTGCCAGCAGTCCAAGCCTAAGCTCCTACAATGAGCAGTTCTTC. Translated, it gives CASSPSLSSYNEQFF.

This chain connects TRBV5-1 to TRBJ2-1, with a weak D call TRBD1 (6 bases). The CDR3 has 14 amino acids. Trimming stripped 6 bases from V and 0 bases from J, with 10 bases between. The germline V gene has CDR1 SGHRS and CDR2 YFSETQ. The CDR3 here is CASKEDSSYNEQFF. The CDR3 DNA follows: TGCGCCAGCAAGGAGGACAGCTCCTACAATGAGCAGTTCTTC.